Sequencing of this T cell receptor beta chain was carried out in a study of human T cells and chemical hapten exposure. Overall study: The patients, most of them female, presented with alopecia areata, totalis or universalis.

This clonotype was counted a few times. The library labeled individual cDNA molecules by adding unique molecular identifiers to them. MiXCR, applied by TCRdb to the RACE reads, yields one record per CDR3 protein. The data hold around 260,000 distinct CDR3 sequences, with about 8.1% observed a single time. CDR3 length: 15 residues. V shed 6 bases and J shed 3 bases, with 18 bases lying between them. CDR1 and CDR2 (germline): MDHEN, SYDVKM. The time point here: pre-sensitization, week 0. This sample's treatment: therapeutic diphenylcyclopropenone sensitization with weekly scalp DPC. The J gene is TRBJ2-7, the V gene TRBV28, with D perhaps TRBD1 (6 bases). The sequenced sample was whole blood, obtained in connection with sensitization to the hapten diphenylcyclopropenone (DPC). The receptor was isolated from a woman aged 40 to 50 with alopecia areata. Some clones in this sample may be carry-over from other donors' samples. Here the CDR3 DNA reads TGTGCCAGCAGCCGTAGGGGGAGCGGTTACTACGAGCAGTACTTC. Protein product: CASSRRGSGYYEQYF.